The clone carrying this T cell receptor (beta chain) came up a few times. Its antigen is not known. Compared with germline, one end of the junction differs, possibly owing to a read error. MiXCR, applied by TCRdb to the reads, yields one record per CDR3 protein. The data contain about 700,000 distinct CDR3 sequences, around 30% of them seen just once; the ten biggest clones take up 15% to 20%. The record originates from a study of T cell repertoires in cytomegalovirus infection. This CDR3 is 9 amino acids long. This TCR came from a human donor in good health (CMV status not recorded). Some clones in this sample may be carry-over from other donors' samples. The chain links TRBV12-3 or TRBV12-4 to TRBJ1-1, with no clear D. Source: cultured PBMCs, taken from culture after CMV antigen stimulation. Written as DNA, the CDR3 is TGTGCCAGCAGTTTCTTTGGGGTCTTT. Encoded protein: CASSFFGVF.